These T cell receptor beta chains were read from a single sample in a study of blood T cells in healthy people across ages. Each CDR3 protein is one row after TCRdb ran MiXCR on the 5' RACE reads. The sample has around 1,800,000 distinct CDR3 sequences; about two fifths are singletons. Sample: blood. The receptors originated from a human donor in good health. CDR3s include the opening cysteine and the closing phenylalanine or tryptophan. D genes are given only for firm matches. Some rows mark clone size as missing; the rest say once, few, many or name a class of expanded clone.

TRBV20-1	TRBD2	-	TRBJ2-3	CSAMRGYDTQYF	TGCAGTGCTATGCGGGGGTACGATACGCAGTATTTT
TRBV14	-	-	TRBJ1-1	CASSRQTATEAFF	TGTGCCAGCAGCCGCCAGACAGCCACTGAAGCTTTCTTT
TRBV24-1	-	-	TRBJ2-7	CATSDPRTLSRQYF	TGTGCCACCAGTGACCCCAGGACCCTTTCGAGGCAGTACTTC
TRBV6-5	-	few	TRBJ2-7	CASSYSGGAENEQYF	TGTGCCAGCAGTTACTCTGGTGGGGCTGAGAACGAGCAGTACTTC
TRBV5-8	TRBD1	-	TRBJ1-2	CAILPILQGHYGYTF	TGTGCCATCTTACCCATCCTACAGGGGCACTATGGCTACACCTTC
TRBV30	-	many	TRBJ1-2	CAWSWEGGYTF	TGTGCCTGGAGCTGGGAAGGTGGCTACACCTTC
TRBV7-7	-	-	TRBJ2-5	CASSLGGSAGQETQYF	TGTGCCAGCAGCCTGGGCGGAAGTGCGGGCCAAGAGACCCAGTACTTC
TRBV6-2/TRBV6-3	-	-	TRBJ2-6	CASSSQGPTGANVLTF	TGTGCCAGCAGTTCCCAGGGACCCACTGGGGCCAACGTCCTGACTTTC
TRBV6-5	TRBD2	-	TRBJ2-3	CASSYLAGAYTDTQYF	TGTGCCAGCAGTTACCTAGCGGGAGCCTATACAGATACGCAGTATTTT
TRBV6-5	TRBD1	few	TRBJ1-5	CASRSTGGQPQHF	TGTGCCAGCAGATCGACAGGGGGTCAGCCCCAGCATTTT
TRBV4-1	TRBD1	-	TRBJ1-2	CASSQTMQGARSKGYTF	TGCGCCAGCAGCCAAACAATGCAGGGGGCAAGGAGCAAGGGCTACACCTTC
TRBV28	-	many	TRBJ2-6	CASTLSGANVLTF	TGTGCCAGCACCCTCTCTGGGGCCAACGTCCTGACTTTC
TRBV6-1	-	-	TRBJ2-5	CASSEDPGWETQYF	TGTGCCAGCAGTGAAGACCCGGGCTGGGAGACCCAGTACTTC
TRBV9	-	-	TRBJ2-5	CASSAPLGETQYF	TGTGCCAGCAGCGCCCCATTGGGGGAGACCCAGTACTTC
TRBV15	-	-	TRBJ1-1	CATSRVGTPNTEAFF	TGTGCCACCAGCAGAGTGGGGACACCGAACACTGAAGCTTTCTTT